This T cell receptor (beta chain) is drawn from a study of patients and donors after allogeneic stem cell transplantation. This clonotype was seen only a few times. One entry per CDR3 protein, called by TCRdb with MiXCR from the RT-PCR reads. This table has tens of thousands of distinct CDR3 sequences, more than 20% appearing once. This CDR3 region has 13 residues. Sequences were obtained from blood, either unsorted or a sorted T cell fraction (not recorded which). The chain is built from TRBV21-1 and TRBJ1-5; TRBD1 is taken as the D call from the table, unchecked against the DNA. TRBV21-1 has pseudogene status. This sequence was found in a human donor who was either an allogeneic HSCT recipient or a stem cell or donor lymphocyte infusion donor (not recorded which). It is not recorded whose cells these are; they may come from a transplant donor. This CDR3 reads CARITGINQPQHF. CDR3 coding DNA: TGTGCCAGAATAACAGGGATCAATCAGCCCCAGCATTTT.